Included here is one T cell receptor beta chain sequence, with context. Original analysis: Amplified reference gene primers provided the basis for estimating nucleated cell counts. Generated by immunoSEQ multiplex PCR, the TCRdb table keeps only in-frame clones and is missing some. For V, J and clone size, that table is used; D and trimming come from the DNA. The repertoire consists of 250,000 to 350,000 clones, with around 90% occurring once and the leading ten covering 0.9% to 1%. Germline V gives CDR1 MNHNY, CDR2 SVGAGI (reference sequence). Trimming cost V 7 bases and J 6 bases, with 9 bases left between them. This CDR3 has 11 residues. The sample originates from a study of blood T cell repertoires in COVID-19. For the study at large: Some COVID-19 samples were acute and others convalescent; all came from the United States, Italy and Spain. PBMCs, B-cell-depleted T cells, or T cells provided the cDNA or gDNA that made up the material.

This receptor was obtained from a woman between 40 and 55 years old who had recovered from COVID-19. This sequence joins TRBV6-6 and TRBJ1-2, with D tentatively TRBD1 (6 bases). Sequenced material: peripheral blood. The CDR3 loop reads CASTSGDGYTF. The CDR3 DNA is TGTGCCAGCACCTCAGGGGATGGCTACACCTTC.